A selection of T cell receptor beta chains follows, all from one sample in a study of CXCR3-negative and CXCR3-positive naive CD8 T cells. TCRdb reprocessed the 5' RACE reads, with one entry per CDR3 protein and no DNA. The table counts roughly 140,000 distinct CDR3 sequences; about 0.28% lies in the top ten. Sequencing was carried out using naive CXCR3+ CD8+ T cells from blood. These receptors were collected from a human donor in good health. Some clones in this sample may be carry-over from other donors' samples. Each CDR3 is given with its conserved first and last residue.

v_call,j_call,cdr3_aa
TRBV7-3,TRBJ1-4,CASSFQSPGGF
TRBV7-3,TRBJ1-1,CASSRARRTEAFF
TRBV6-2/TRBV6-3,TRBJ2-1,CASSYGDEQFF
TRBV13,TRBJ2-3,CASSLRRGDSGPDTQYF
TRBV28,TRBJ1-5,CASTTGAHSNQPQHF
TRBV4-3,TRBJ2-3,CASSQDRSGLSTDTQYF
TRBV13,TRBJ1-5,CASSFGGSNQPQHF
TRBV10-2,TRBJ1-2,CASSETGEAGNYGYTF
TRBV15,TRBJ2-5,CATSRERGGQETQYF
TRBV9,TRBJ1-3,CASSYYRGSGNTIYF
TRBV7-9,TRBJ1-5,CASSWDVEQPQHF
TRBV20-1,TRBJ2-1,CSAKTTSGSYNEQFF
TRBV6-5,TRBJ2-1,CASSYFLAGGSYNEQFF
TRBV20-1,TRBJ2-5,CSARLAGGPLFQETQYF
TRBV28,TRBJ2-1,CASSLYPNEQFF
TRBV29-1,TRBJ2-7,CSVEDTLADSYEQYF
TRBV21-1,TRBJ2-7,CASSKGTSEGYEQYF
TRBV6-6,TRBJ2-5,CASREVGETQYF
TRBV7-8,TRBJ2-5,CASSWGDSSGETQYF
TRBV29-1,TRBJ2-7,CSVELGEAEPFGEQYF